This TCR beta chain comes out of a study of blood T cell repertoires in COVID-19 (dated by TCRdb to 2020 to 2021). Background on the whole study: Collaborator samples came from the United States, Italy and Spain and covered acute and convalescent phases of COVID-19. The prospective study material was composed of cDNA or gDNA derived from T cells, B-cell-depleted T cells, or PBMCs. Deeply sampled blood TCRbeta repertoires from subjects exposed to, actively infected with, or recovered from COVID-19 were included in the dataset. The repertoires were released in a freely available public database intended as a resource for research on the immune response to SARS-CoV-2. The samples were drawn from the first 160 participants of the ongoing ImmuneRACE study and from under 1,500 subjects provided by 6 global collaborators. A de-identified subject ID, COVID-19 status, age in years and sex were almost always included in the sample metadata. Where HLA class I and class II types were available, the types were taken from metadata supplied by the sample provider, not from assay-based typing.

Points on this clone: Its antigen is unknown. No base quality information exists; no much larger clone differs at one position.

The CDR3 numbers 12 residues from cysteine through phenylalanine. Only the CDR3 DNA stays, 36 bases, in frame from base 1. V trim: 4 bases; J trim: 8 bases; unmatched bases: 5. CDR1 is given as SGDLS and CDR2 as YYNGEE, both from the germline V gene. Here is what the overall study found, with its caveats: How much clinical and demographic metadata was included differed by source and by participant, and the metadata was provided uncurated.

TCRbeta CDR3 regions were amplified from genomic DNA using the immunoSEQ Assay, a bias-controlled multiplex PCR. In the authors' own workflow: Within the assay, amplification of reference gene primers was used to estimate how many nucleated cells each sample contained. Sequence reads were collapsed and filtered to measure the absolute abundance of every unique TCRbeta CDR3 rearrangement. Productive Simpson clonality was computed per sample as the square root of Simpson's diversity index over productive rearrangements. TCRdb took over this immuneACCESS table, retaining in-frame rearrangements with V and J assigned. Such tables are incomplete; in checked studies, under half of the missing clones stem from an unresolved V gene, and the remainder is unexplained. That table supplies the V and J calls and clone size; D and trimming were determined from the DNA. This sample has about 170,000 clones in its table, and around 84% of those were observed once. Around 13% of the sample is held by the ten biggest clonotypes.

In Seattle, one collaborating source enrolled patients while the infection was active and tracked those patients longitudinally over the course of disease. Whole blood was collected in K2EDTA tubes by collaborating institutions according to the institutions' own protocols. For TCRbeta analysis, collaborator samples were shipped as frozen whole blood, as isolated PBMCs, or as DNA extracted from either sample type. The material sequenced was peripheral blood. The chain was built from TRBV9 and TRBJ1-1; 7 middle bases align to TRBD1. The origin of this receptor is a woman in her sixties or seventies with COVID-19, enrolled during active disease. The DNA sequence is given as TGTGCCAGCAGCACCGGAGGGGGCGAAGCTTTCTTT. The translation is CASSTGGGEAFF.